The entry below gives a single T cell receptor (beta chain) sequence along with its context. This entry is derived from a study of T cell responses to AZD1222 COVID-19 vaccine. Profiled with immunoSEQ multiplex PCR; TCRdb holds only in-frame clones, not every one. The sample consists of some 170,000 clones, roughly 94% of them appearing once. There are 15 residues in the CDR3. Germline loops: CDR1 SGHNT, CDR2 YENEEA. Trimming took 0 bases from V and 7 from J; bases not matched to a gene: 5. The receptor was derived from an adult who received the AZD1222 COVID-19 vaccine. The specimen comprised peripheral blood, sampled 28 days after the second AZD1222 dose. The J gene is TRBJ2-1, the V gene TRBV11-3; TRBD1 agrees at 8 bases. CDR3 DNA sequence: TGTGCCAGCAGCTTAGATCGGACAGGGCTAAATGAGCAGTTCTTC. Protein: CASSLDRTGLNEQFF.